The 29 T cell receptor beta chains given below trace back to one sample, sequenced in a study of blood T cell repertoires in COVID-19. Assay used: immunoSEQ multiplex PCR; TCRdb lists only in-frame clones, some missing. The sample lists roughly 190,000 clones, 80% to 90% occurring once. The specimen sequenced was peripheral blood. The receptors derive from a man aged 18 to 30 with active or convalescent COVID-19.

V and J are TRBV7-9 and TRBJ2-2; 8 bases line up with TRBD1. The CDR3 totals 17 residues. Germline V gives CDR1 SEHNR, CDR2 FQNEAQ (reference sequence). Trimming cost V 5 bases and J 3 bases; bases outside gene matches: 11. CDR3 in amino acids: CASSPFTGGLDTGELFF. CDR3 coding DNA: TGTGCCAGCAGCCCTTTTACAGGGGGTTTGGACACCGGGGAGCTGTTTTTT.

The table lists this clone with a count of one. The rearrangement links TRBV6-5 to TRBJ2-1; D unresolved. Per the germline V gene, CDR1 is MNHEY and CDR2 is SVGAGI. The CDR3 length is 11 residues. V was pared by 10 bases and J by 4 bases, with 8 bases between. The CDR3 is CATSRYNEQFF. The CDR3 coding sequence is TGTGCCACCTCGAGGTACAATGAGCAGTTCTTC.

The chain is built from TRBV9 and TRBJ1-3; 10 positions agree with TRBD1. CDR3 length equals 17 residues. Germline V CDR1 and CDR2: SGDLS, YYNGEE. Trimming cost V 2 bases and J 0 bases; bases outside gene matches: 5. The CDR3 protein is CASSVRDRGFSGNTIYF. The CDR3 DNA reads as TGTGCCAGCAGCGTCCGGGACAGGGGCTTCTCTGGAAACACCATATATTTT. Full variable domain (missing parts from reference TRBV9 and TRBJ1-3): DSGVTQTPKHLITATGQRVTLRCSPRSGDLSVYWYQQSLDQGLQFLIQYYNGEERAKGNILERFSAQQFPDLHSELNLSSLELGDSALYFCASSVRDRGFSGNTIYFGEGSWLTVV.

The chain uses TRBV27 and TRBJ2-1, with D possibly TRBD2 on 5 matching bases. Germline values: CDR1 MNHEY, CDR2 SMNVEV (reference sequence). The CDR3 runs 14 residues. V dropped 6 bases and J dropped 1 base, with 10 bases sitting between them. This CDR3 is CASRLGSSYNEQFF. CDR3 in DNA: TGTGCCAGCAGACTGGGGAGTTCCTACAATGAGCAGTTCTTC.

This chain links TRBV5-1 with TRBJ2-2; D is possibly TRBD2 (5 bases). The CDR3 loop spans 12 amino acids. From germline, CDR1 is SGHRS and CDR2 YFSETQ. V shed 5 bases and J shed 7 bases, with 9 bases lying between them. The CDR3 DNA reads TGCGCCAGCAGGGAGGAAGTCGGGGAGCTGTTTTTT. It is translated as CASREEVGELFF. Combining the CDR3 with reference TRBV5-1 and TRBJ2-2 gives the whole variable domain KAGVTQTPRYLIKTRGQQVTLSCSPISGHRSVSWYQQTPGQGLQFLFEYFSETQRNKGNFPGRFSGRQFSNSRSEMNVSTLELGDSALYLCASREEVGELFFGEGSRLTVL.

The genes are TRBV5-1 and TRBJ2-2; D remains unclear. Trimming pared 0 bases from V and 4 bases from J, leaving 7 bases between. There are 14 residues in the CDR3. Germline V CDR1 and CDR2: SGHRS, YFSETQ. The DNA for the CDR3 is TGCGCCAGCAGCTTGGACAGTCCCACCGGGGAGCTGTTTTTT. It yields the protein CASSLDSPTGELFF.

The rearrangement uses TRBV15 and TRBJ2-2, with D perhaps TRBD2 (6 bases). Per germline, CDR1 LNHNV and CDR2 YYDKDF (reference sequence). Trimming left V 1 base short and J 5 bases short, with 20 bases between. The CDR3 is made up of 18 amino acids. The CDR3 DNA reads as TGTGCCACCAGCAGAGTCAATCGCGGGACCGCCCGGACCGGGGAGCTGTTTTTT. Translation: CATSRVNRGTARTGELFF. Using reference TRBV15 and TRBJ2-2 for the parts outside the CDR3, the full variable domain is DAMVIQNPRYQVTQFGKPVTLSCSQTLNHNVMYWYQQKSSQAPKLLFHYYDKDFNNEADTPDNFQSRRPNTSFCFLDIRSPGLGDTAMYLCATSRVNRGTARTGELFFGEGSRLTVL.

This rearrangement joins TRBV19 to TRBJ1-5, with a tentative D call TRBD1 (5 bases). The CDR3 sequence is 14 residues long. The V gene's germline CDR1 is LNHDA and CDR2 SQIVND (reference sequence). Trimming removed 5 bases from V and 2 bases from J, with 10 bases in between. For the CDR3, the DNA is TGTGCCAGTAGTGAGACAGTGGGCAATCAGCCCCAGCATTTT. This translates into CASSETVGNQPQHF.

This clone was picked up a small number of times. CDR3 coding DNA: TGTGCCAGCAGCCAAGGTACAGGGTCTCTTCAGCACGAGCAGTACTTC. Protein: CASSQGTGSLQHEQYF. V is TRBV4-2 and J is TRBJ2-7; possible D gene TRBD1, 6 bases. Trimming shortened V by 1 base and J by 5 bases, and 18 bases separated the two germline ends. The CDR3 covers 16 residues. Germline V gene data show CDR1 as LGHNA and CDR2 as YNFKEQ.

The chain uses TRBV6-6 and TRBJ1-1; D remains unclear. V was trimmed by 4 bases and J by 3 bases, leaving 9 bases between them. Germline V gene lookup returns CDR1 MNHNY and CDR2 SVGAGI (reference sequence). CDR3 length: 13 amino acids. The CDR3 DNA follows: TGTGCCAGCAGTTCGAAGCGGGACACTGAAGCTTTCTTT. The encoded protein is CASSSKRDTEAFF.

Only a few counts were recorded for this clone. J is TRBJ1-1 and V is TRBV6-1; D is unresolved. V lost 0 bases, J lost 11 bases, and 10 bases lay in between. CDR1 MNHNS and CDR2 SASEGT come from the germline V gene. The CDR3 has 12 residues. The CDR3 coding sequence is TGTGCCAGCAGTGAAGCTAGCCTGAGGGCTTTCTTT. It yields the protein CASSEASLRAFF.

Worth noting for this clone: Other DNA sequences from this sample encode an identical CDR3 as well. The CDR3 DNA follows: TGTGCCATCAGTGAGGGACAGGGGAGCACAGATACGCAGTATTTT. This sequence encodes CAISEGQGSTDTQYF. The rearrangement joins TRBV10-3 to TRBJ2-3; 9 positions match TRBD1. Germline values: CDR1 ENHRY, CDR2 SYGVKD. The CDR3 has 15 residues. With 2 bases clipped from V and 0 bases from J, the junction kept 0 bases outside the gene matches.

The chain is built from TRBV11-3 and TRBJ1-1, with D possibly being TRBD1 (6 bases). In germline, CDR1 is SGHNT, CDR2 YENEEA. The CDR3 is made up of 15 amino acids. Trimming cost V 5 bases and J 6 bases, with 19 bases left between them. In DNA form, the CDR3 reads TGTGCCAGCAGCGGCTGGACAGCGTCGCGGGCTGAAGCTTTCTTT. It yields the protein CASSGWTASRAEAFF.

The rearrangement links TRBV7-3 to TRBJ2-1; D remains ambiguous. This CDR3 has 13 residues. The V gene lost 2 bases and the J gene lost 7 bases, with 9 bases spanning the gap. Germline assignment: CDR1 SGHTA and CDR2 FQGTGA. CDR3 in DNA: TGTGCCAGCAGCTTAGGCGGCGCTAATGAGCAGTTCTTC. This gives the protein CASSLGGANEQFF.

The chain joins TRBV5-1 to TRBJ2-5; 14 nucleotides agree with TRBD2. The CDR3 length is 16 residues. Trimming at V came to 3 bases and at J to 4 bases, leaving 5 bases not matched to a gene. Germline-derived CDR1 and CDR2 are SGHRS and YFSETQ. CDR3 loop: CASSSPGLAGAETQYF. In DNA, the CDR3 is TGCGCCAGCAGCTCTCCGGGACTAGCGGGAGCAGAGACCCAGTACTTC.

The V and J genes are TRBV29-1 and TRBJ2-5; 9 bases are shared with TRBD2. The CDR3 spans 14 residues. V lost 3 bases, J lost 0 bases, and 2 bases stayed unmatched. Germline V gives CDR1 SQVTM, CDR2 ANQGSEA. CDR3 bases: TGCAGCGTTGATGCGGGAGGGAACCAAGAGACCCAGTACTTC. Translating it yields CSVDAGGNQETQYF.

J is TRBJ2-1 and V is TRBV27; 7 positions agree with TRBD2. The CDR3 totals 15 residues. V was pared by 5 bases and J by 0 bases, with 4 bases of the junction left unmatched. Germline V gene lookup returns CDR1 MNHEY and CDR2 SMNVEV (reference sequence). Here the CDR3 reads CASSVASGSYNEQFF. CDR3 DNA sequence: TGTGCCAGCAGTGTCGCTAGCGGCTCCTACAATGAGCAGTTCTTC.

This clone was detected only once. The V call is TRBV13, the J call TRBJ1-3, with a tentative D call TRBD1 (6 bases). The CDR3 contains 15 residues. Germline CDR1 is PRHDT and CDR2 is FYEKMQ (reference sequence). Trimming removed 4 bases at V and 3 bases at J, with 13 bases between. Written as DNA, the CDR3 is TGTGCCAGCAGCTCGGCAGGGGAGGGTGGAAACACCATATATTTT. It encodes CASSSAGEGGNTIYF.

The chain has TRBV24-1 and TRBJ1-2; 12 nucleotides match TRBD1. Germline V gene lookup returns CDR1 KGHDR and CDR2 SFDVKD. V lost 4 bases, J lost 4 bases, and 6 bases stayed unmatched. This CDR3 has 16 amino acids. The CDR3 DNA follows: TGTGCCACCAGTGACGGGACAGGGGGCTGGGGCTATGGCTACACCTTC. It codes for CATSDGTGGWGYGYTF.

CDR3 amino acids: CASSLGTEKLFF. In nucleotides, the CDR3 is TGTGCCAGCAGTTTGGGCACGGAAAAACTGTTTTTT. The chain combines TRBV12-3 or TRBV12-4 with TRBJ1-4; unclear D gene. The CDR3 length is 12 residues. V was clipped by 3 bases and J by 8 bases, with 7 bases between them.

The chain uses TRBV6-1 and TRBJ1-1; D gene uncertain. Germline lookup yields CDR1 MNHNS and CDR2 SASEGT. This CDR3 spans 15 amino acids. The germline V and J ends were trimmed by 0 bases and 2 bases, with 10 bases remaining between them. CDR3 residues: CASSEAISVNTEAFF. CDR3 in DNA: TGTGCCAGCAGTGAAGCGATCAGTGTAAACACTGAAGCTTTCTTT.

The J gene is TRBJ2-1, the V gene TRBV4-2; 9 positions match TRBD1. The CDR3 totals 17 residues. Germline V gene sequence: CDR1 LGHNA, CDR2 YNFKEQ. V shed 2 bases, J shed 5 bases, and the junction held 10 bases outside the gene matches. The CDR3 protein is CASSQTKRDRVDNEQFF. The CDR3 region has the DNA TGTGCCAGCAGCCAAACCAAGAGGGACAGGGTTGACAATGAGCAGTTCTTC.

V and J are TRBV9 and TRBJ1-2, with D tentatively TRBD1 (5 bases). Deletions cut 0 bases from V and 6 bases from J, with 12 bases between. Per germline, CDR1 SGDLS and CDR2 YYNGEE. The CDR3 loop spans 14 amino acids. CDR3 protein: CASSVGRDFDGYTF. CDR3 in DNA: TGTGCCAGCAGCGTAGGTCGGGACTTTGATGGCTACACCTTC.

This sequence joins TRBV12-3 or TRBV12-4 and TRBJ1-5; D gene unclear. The V end was cut by 2 bases, the J end by 6 bases, with 5 bases between. The CDR3 is 12 residues long. In nucleotides, the CDR3 is TGTGCCAGCAGTTTATCCAGTCAGCCCCAGCATTTT. Translation: CASSLSSQPQHF.

J is TRBJ1-2 and V is TRBV6-4; 7 positions match TRBD1. The CDR3 is 16 amino acids. Germline lookup yields CDR1 MRHNA and CDR2 SNTAGT. With V trimmed by 0 bases and J by 7 bases, 11 bases remained unmatched. CDR3 nucleotide sequence: TGTGCCAGCAGTGACTCGAGACAGGGTGAGACGGGTGGCTACACCTTC. Translating it yields CASSDSRQGETGGYTF.

The J gene is TRBJ1-5, the V gene TRBV30; no definite D call. The CDR3 sequence is 12 residues long. Germline values: CDR1 GTSNPN, CDR2 SVGIG (reference sequence). V was clipped by 2 bases and J by 11 bases, with 13 bases between them. CDR3 nucleotides: TGTGCCTGGAGTAAATCCGGGAGGGCCCAGCATTTT. This translates into CAWSKSGRAQHF.

The CDR3 bases are TGTGCCAGCAGTTACCAACCAGGGTCGCCATTAGGCTACACCTTC. Its translation: CASSYQPGSPLGYTF. This rearrangement joins TRBV6-5 to TRBJ1-2, with D tentatively TRBD1 (5 bases). Germline CDR1 MNHEY, CDR2 SVGAGI. The CDR3 has 15 amino acids. V was shortened by 2 bases and J by 8 bases, with 18 bases between the two germline ends.

This chain links TRBV15 with TRBJ1-5; D gene ambiguous. Germline lookup yields CDR1 LNHNV and CDR2 YYDKDF (reference sequence). Between the trimmed V and J ends, which lost 3 bases and 4 bases, there was a span of 13 bases. The CDR3 consists of 15 residues. CDR3 nucleotides: TGTGCCACCAGCAGGGAGAAGGTAGGAAATCAGCCCCAGCATTTT. Amino acids: CATSREKVGNQPQHF.

The J gene is TRBJ2-1, the V gene TRBV19; possible D gene TRBD2, 6 bases. V was trimmed by 5 bases and J by 0 bases, leaving 14 bases between them. Germline assignment: CDR1 LNHDA and CDR2 SQIVND (reference sequence). This CDR3 contains 16 residues. The CDR3 bases are TGTGCCAGTAGTGGACCGGGACTTAGCTCCTACAATGAGCAGTTCTTC. This gives the protein CASSGPGLSSYNEQFF.